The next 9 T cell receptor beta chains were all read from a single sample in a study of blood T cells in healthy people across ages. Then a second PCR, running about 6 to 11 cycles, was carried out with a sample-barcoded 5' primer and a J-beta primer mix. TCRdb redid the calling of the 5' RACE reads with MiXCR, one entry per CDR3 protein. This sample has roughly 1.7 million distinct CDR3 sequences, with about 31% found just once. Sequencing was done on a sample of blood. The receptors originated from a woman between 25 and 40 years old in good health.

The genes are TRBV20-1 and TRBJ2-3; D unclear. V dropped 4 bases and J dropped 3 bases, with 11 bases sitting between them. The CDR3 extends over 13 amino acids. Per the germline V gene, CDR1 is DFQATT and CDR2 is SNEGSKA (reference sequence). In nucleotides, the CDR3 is TGCAGTGCTACCAGAGGAAGGACAGATACGCAGTATTTT. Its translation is CSATRGRTDTQYF.

The CDR3 DNA reads as TGTGCCAGCACCCGAGGGGACGGGGGTAGGAATGAGCAGTTCTTC. Translation gives CASTRGDGGRNEQFF. This chain joins TRBV6-1 and TRBJ2-1, with D tentatively TRBD2 (6 bases). Trimming removed 7 bases from V and 7 bases from J, with 20 bases in between. Germline V gives CDR1 MNHNS, CDR2 SASEGT. The CDR3 contains 15 residues.

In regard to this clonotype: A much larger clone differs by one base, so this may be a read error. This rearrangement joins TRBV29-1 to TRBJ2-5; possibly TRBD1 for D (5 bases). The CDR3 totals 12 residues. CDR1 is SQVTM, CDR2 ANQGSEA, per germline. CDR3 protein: CSVCTGAETRYF. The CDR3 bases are TGCAGCGTTTGTACAGGAGCCGAGACCCGGTACTTC.

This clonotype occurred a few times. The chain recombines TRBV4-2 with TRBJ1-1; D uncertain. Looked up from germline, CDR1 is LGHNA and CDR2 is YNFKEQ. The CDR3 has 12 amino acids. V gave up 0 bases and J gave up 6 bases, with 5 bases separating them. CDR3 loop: CASSQDAAEAFF. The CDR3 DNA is TGTGCCAGCAGCCAAGATGCCGCTGAAGCTTTCTTT.

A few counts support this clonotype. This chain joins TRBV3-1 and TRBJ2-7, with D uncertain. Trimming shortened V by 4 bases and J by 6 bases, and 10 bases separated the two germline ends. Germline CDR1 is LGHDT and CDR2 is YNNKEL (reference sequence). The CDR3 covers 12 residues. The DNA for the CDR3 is TGTGCCAGCAGCCCGGTAGGCTTCGAGCAGTACTTC. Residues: CASSPVGFEQYF.

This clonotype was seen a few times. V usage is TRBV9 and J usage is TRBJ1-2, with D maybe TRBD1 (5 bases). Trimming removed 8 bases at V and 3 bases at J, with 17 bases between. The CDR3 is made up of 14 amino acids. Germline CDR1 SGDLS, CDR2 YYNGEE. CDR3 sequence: CASTMGDGDYGYTF. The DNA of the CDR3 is TGTGCCAGTACAATGGGGGATGGAGACTATGGCTACACCTTC.

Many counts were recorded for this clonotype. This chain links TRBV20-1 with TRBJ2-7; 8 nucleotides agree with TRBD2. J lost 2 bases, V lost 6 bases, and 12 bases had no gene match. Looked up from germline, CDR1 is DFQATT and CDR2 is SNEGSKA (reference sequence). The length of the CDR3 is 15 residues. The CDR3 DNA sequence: TGCAGTGCCGACACTACTAGCGGAGAACCCTACGAGCAGTACTTC. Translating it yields CSADTTSGEPYEQYF.

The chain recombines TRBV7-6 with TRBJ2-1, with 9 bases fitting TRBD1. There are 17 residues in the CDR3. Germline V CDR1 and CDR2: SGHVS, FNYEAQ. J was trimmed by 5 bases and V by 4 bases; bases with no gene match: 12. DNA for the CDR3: TGTGCCAGCAGCTCCGGACAGGGGAACCTAAATGACAATGAGCAGTTCTTC. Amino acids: CASSSGQGNLNDNEQFF.

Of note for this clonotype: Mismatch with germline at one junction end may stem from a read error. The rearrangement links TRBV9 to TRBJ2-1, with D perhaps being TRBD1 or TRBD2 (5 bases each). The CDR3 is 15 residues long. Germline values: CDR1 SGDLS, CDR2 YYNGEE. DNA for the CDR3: TGTGCCAGCAGCGTAGTGGGGGACCCCTACAATGGGCAGTTCTTC. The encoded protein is CASSVVGDPYNGQFF.